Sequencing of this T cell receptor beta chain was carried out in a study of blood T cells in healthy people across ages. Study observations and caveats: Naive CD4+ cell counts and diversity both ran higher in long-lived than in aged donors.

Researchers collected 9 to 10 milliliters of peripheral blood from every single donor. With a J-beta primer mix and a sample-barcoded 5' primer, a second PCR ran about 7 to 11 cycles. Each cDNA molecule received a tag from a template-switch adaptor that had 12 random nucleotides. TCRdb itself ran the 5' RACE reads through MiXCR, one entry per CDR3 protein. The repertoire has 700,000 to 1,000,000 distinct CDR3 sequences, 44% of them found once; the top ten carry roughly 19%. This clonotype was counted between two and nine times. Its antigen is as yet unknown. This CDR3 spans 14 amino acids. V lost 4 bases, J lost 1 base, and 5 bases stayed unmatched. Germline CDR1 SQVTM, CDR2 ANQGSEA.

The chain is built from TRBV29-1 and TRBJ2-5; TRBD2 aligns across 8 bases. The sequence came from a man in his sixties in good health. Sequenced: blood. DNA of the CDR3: TGCAGCGTTGTCTACGGGGGGGTCCAAGAGACCCAGTACTTC. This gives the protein CSVVYGGVQETQYF. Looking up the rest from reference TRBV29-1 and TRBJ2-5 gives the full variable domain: SAVISQKPSRDICQRGTSLTIQCQVDSQVTMMFWYRQQPGQSLTLIATANQGSEATYESGFVIDKFPISRPNLTFSTLTVSNMSPEDSSIYLCSVVYGGVQETQYFGPGTRLLVL.